The entry that follows covers one TCR beta chain sequence. Antigen: not known. This entry belongs to a study of cytomegalovirus exposure and HLA in healthy donors. General study results and limits: The study carried out a later analysis of TCR beta sequences. It associated approximately 15,000 of them with specific HLA alleles at a false discovery rate of 0.05. In presence/absence analyses, roughly uniform sequencing depth across donors was assumed.

Though nominally healthy at sampling, donors likely had unrecorded immune exposures. Researchers ran the PCR with 60 Vbeta and 13 Jbeta primers. Method: immunoSEQ multiplex PCR; TCRdb's copy keeps in-frame clones and lacks some. The data contain roughly 120,000 clones, about 66% of them singletons. Germline CDR1 SEHNR, CDR2 FQNEAQ (reference sequence). V was trimmed by 6 bases and J by 10 bases, leaving 16 bases between them. The length of the CDR3 is 12 residues. The rearrangement uses TRBV7-9 and TRBJ2-7; D might be TRBD1 (6 bases). The TCR originated in a man aged 25-45 years in good health and CMV-seropositive. The source material was PBMCs. CDR3 loop: CASRLNEQGQYF. The CDR3 coding sequence is TGTGCCAGCAGACTTAACGAACAGGGTCAGTACTTC.